Each of the 28 T cell receptor beta chains below was sequenced from the same sample in a study of blood T cell repertoires in COVID-19. Profiled with immunoSEQ multiplex PCR; TCRdb holds only in-frame clones, not every one. The data contain roughly 380,000 clones, roughly 80% of them singletons. The specimen sequenced was peripheral blood. Receptor source: a human donor with acute or convalescent COVID-19. The donor label of this sample is uncertain.

The gene calls are TRBV7-9 and TRBJ1-1; unclear D gene. Between the trimmed V and J ends, which lost 3 bases and 1 base, there was a span of 12 bases. This CDR3 has 15 amino acids. Germline CDR1 and CDR2: SEHNR and FQNEAQ (reference sequence). This CDR3 is CASSFSGSRNTEAFF. CDR3 in DNA: TGTGCCAGCAGCTTTTCCGGGAGTCGGAACACTGAAGCTTTCTTT.

This clone was detected only a few times. This chain uses TRBV18 with TRBJ2-2; possible D gene TRBD1, 7 bases. With 8 bases removed from V and 5 bases from J, the gap between germline ends came to 15 bases. Germline loops: CDR1 KGHSH, CDR2 LQKENI. The length of the CDR3 is 14 residues. The CDR3 bases are TGTGCCAGCGCGGAGGGACAGATAACCGGGGAGCTGTTTTTT. Translated: CASAEGQITGELFF.

The rearrangement joins TRBV5-4 to TRBJ1-1; D is uncertain. Trimming took off 3 bases at V and 0 bases at J, with 12 bases between the two ends. Germline assignment: CDR1 SGHNT and CDR2 YYREEE (reference sequence). The CDR3 extends over 15 amino acids. The CDR3 spells CASSSKTTVNTEAFF. The DNA for the CDR3 is TGTGCCAGCAGCTCAAAAACCACTGTGAACACTGAAGCTTTCTTT. Combining the CDR3 with reference TRBV5-4 and TRBJ1-1 gives the whole variable domain ETGVTQSPTHLIKTRGQQVTLRCSSQSGHNTVSWYQQALGQGPQFIFQYYREEENGRGNFPPRFSGLQFPNYSSELNVNALELDDSALYLCASSSKTTVNTEAFFGQGTRLTVV.

This chain joins TRBV15 and TRBJ1-5; maybe TRBD1 (5 bases). The germline gives CDR1 LNHNV, CDR2 YYDKDF (reference sequence). Trimming removed 1 base from V and 0 bases from J, with 7 bases in between. This CDR3 is built from 15 residues. In DNA, the CDR3 is TGTGCCACCAGCAGAGTAGGGGTTAGCAATCAGCCCCAGCATTTT. Amino acid sequence: CATSRVGVSNQPQHF.

The chain couples TRBV3-1 (or the pseudogene TRBV3-2) to TRBJ2-3; weak D call: TRBD1 (5 bases). CDR1 is LGHDT and CDR2 is YNNKEL in the germline V gene (reference sequence). V lost 5 bases and J lost 3, with 18 bases in between. The length of the CDR3 is 16 residues. DNA for the CDR3: TGTGCCAGCAGCTATTACGCTCGACAGCTAACAGATACGCAGTATTTT. This translates into CASSYYARQLTDTQYF.

This chain connects TRBV3-1 (or the pseudogene TRBV3-2) to TRBJ2-7, with 8 bases fitting TRBD1. The CDR3 is 15 residues long. Trimming removed 1 base from V and 3 bases from J; junction bases left unmatched: 5. Germline CDR1 reads LGHDT; CDR2 reads YNNKEL (reference sequence). The CDR3 region is CASSQGQGTYYEQYF. The DNA for the CDR3 is TGTGCCAGCAGCCAAGGACAGGGGACCTACTACGAGCAGTACTTC.

The chain recombines TRBV2 with TRBJ1-5, with D unclear. The CDR3 length is 15 residues. Germline-derived CDR1 and CDR2 are SNHLY and FYNNEI. Between the trimmed V and J ends, which lost 6 bases and 0 bases, there was a span of 12 bases. CDR3 sequence: CASRSGDHSNQPQHF. The DNA for the CDR3 is TGTGCCAGCAGGTCGGGTGACCATAGCAATCAGCCCCAGCATTTT.

The V and J genes are TRBV6-1 and TRBJ2-3, with 8 positions matching TRBD1. V lost 1 base to trimming and J lost 6 bases; unmatched junction nucleotides: 6. Per germline, CDR1 MNHNS and CDR2 SASEGT. The CDR3 extends over 15 amino acids. The CDR3 protein is CASSEVDREADTQYF. The CDR3 DNA reads as TGTGCCAGCAGTGAAGTGGACAGGGAGGCCGATACGCAGTATTTT.

The chain employs TRBV11-3 and TRBJ2-5, with D tentatively TRBD2 (6 bases). The CDR3 has 16 residues. In germline, CDR1 is SGHNT, CDR2 YENEEA. V was clipped by 3 bases and J by 2 bases, with 16 bases between them. The CDR3 region has the DNA TGTGCCAGCAGCTTGCGGGGCGGCAGTAGGCAAGAGACCCAGTACTTC. Its protein is CASSLRGGSRQETQYF.

The V call is TRBV6-4, the J call TRBJ2-7; 8 nucleotides agree with TRBD2. In germline, CDR1 is MRHNA, CDR2 SNTAGT. CDR3 length: 17 amino acids. J lost 2 bases, V lost 3 bases, and 12 bases had no gene match. The CDR3 protein is CASSDAGERESPYEQYF. The DNA of the CDR3 is TGTGCCAGCAGTGATGCCGGTGAGCGGGAGTCTCCCTACGAGCAGTACTTC.

The chain employs TRBV25-1 and TRBJ2-5; TRBD2 might be the D (5 bases). This CDR3 has 14 amino acids. Germline-derived CDR1 and CDR2 are MGHDK and SYGVNS. V lost 3 bases to trimming and J lost 1 base, with 9 bases between them. CDR3 residues: CASSDRRTQETQYF. The DNA for the CDR3 is TGTGCCAGCAGTGACAGGAGGACCCAAGAGACCCAGTACTTC. The variable domain in full, with the rest retrieved from reference TRBV25-1 and TRBJ2-5, is EADIYQTPRYLVIGTGKKITLECSQTMGHDKMYWYQQDPGMELHLIHYSYGVNSTEKGDLSSESTVSRIRTEHFPLTLESARPSHTSQYLCASSDRRTQETQYFGPGTRLLVL.

The chain links TRBV6-5 to TRBJ2-7; 13 bases are shared with TRBD2. The CDR3 has 15 residues. Germline CDR1 reads MNHEY; CDR2 reads SVGAGI. J gave up 6 bases and V 5 bases, and 7 bases lay outside the gene matches. The CDR3 loop reads CASSPRTSGSSEQYF. DNA for the CDR3: TGTGCCAGCAGTCCAAGGACTAGCGGGAGTAGCGAGCAGTACTTC.

The chain combines TRBV19 with TRBJ1-5, with 7 bases that match TRBD1. The CDR3 consists of 17 residues. Unmatched junction bases numbered 11, after V lost 4 bases and J lost 2 bases. CDR1 LNHDA and CDR2 SQIVND come from the germline V gene (reference sequence). Here the CDR3 DNA reads TGTGCCAGTAGTAAAAGACAGGGAACCGCGGGCAATCAGCCCCAGCATTTT. Translating gives CASSKRQGTAGNQPQHF.

The rearrangement uses TRBV30 and TRBJ1-4; weak D call: TRBD1 (6 bases). The CDR3 totals 14 residues. Deletions cut 1 base from V and 5 bases from J, with 11 bases between. Germline CDR1 GTSNPN, CDR2 SVGIG (reference sequence). Here the CDR3 reads CAWSEWTANEKLFF. The CDR3, as DNA: TGTGCCTGGAGTGAATGGACAGCGAATGAAAAACTGTTTTTT.

V usage is TRBV11-1 and J usage is TRBJ1-1; perhaps TRBD1 as D (6 bases). CDR1 and CDR2 (germline): SGHAT, FQDESV (reference sequence). Trimming took 7 bases from V and 11 from J, leaving 23 bases between them. The CDR3 spans 14 residues. This chain's CDR3 is CASNPHGGTGTAFF. The CDR3 DNA is TGTGCCAGCAACCCACATGGTGGAACAGGGACCGCTTTCTTT.

About this clone itself: The same CDR3 also results from other DNA sequences found in this sample. The CDR3 sequence: CASSLGGTGVNEQFF. Written as DNA, the CDR3 is TGTGCCAGCAGCTTAGGGGGGACAGGCGTCAATGAGCAGTTCTTC. The chain is built from TRBV11-2 and TRBJ2-1, with TRBD1 matching 8 bases. CDR1 SGHAT and CDR2 FQNNGV come from the germline V gene. J was trimmed by 6 bases and V by 1 base; bases with no gene match: 5. CDR3 length: 15 amino acids.

The CDR3 here is CASSFYRRGRYEQYF. The CDR3 DNA follows: TGTGCCAGCAGTTTCTACCGCAGGGGGCGGTACGAGCAGTACTTC. This chain connects TRBV28 to TRBJ2-7; 8 bases line up with TRBD1. Germline loops: CDR1 MDHEN, CDR2 SYDVKM. V trimming: 3 bases; J trimming: 4 bases; junction bases outside the gene matches: 8. The CDR3 extends over 15 amino acids. The whole variable domain, filled in from reference TRBV28 and TRBJ2-7, reads DVKVTQSSRYLVKRTGEKVFLECVQDMDHENMFWYRQDPGLGLRLIYFSYDVKMKEKGDIPEGYSVSREKKERFSLILESASTNQTSMYLCASSFYRRGRYEQYFGPGTRLTVT.

V gene TRBV5-6 combines with J gene TRBJ2-3; weak D call: TRBD2 (7 bases). Germline V gene lookup returns CDR1 SGHDT and CDR2 YYEEEE. V gave up 4 bases and J gave up 6 bases, with 21 bases separating them. This CDR3 is 16 amino acids long. CDR3: CASSPTLGGLGDTQYF. CDR3 nucleotide sequence: TGTGCCAGCAGCCCAACCCTCGGGGGGCTGGGGGATACGCAGTATTTT.

This rearrangement joins TRBV5-5 to TRBJ2-5; possibly TRBD1 for D (6 bases). CDR1 is SGHKS, CDR2 YYEKEE, per germline (reference sequence). Trimming shortened V by 0 bases and J by 4 bases, and 10 bases separated the two germline ends. CDR3 size: 14 residues. This CDR3 reads CASSLVTGRETQYF. The CDR3 DNA sequence: TGTGCCAGCAGCTTGGTCACAGGGAGAGAGACCCAGTACTTC.

The rearrangement joins TRBV2 to TRBJ1-5; D is possibly TRBD1 (5 bases). This CDR3 spans 14 amino acids. With 6 bases removed from V and 2 bases from J, the gap between germline ends came to 11 bases. Looked up from germline, CDR1 is SNHLY and CDR2 is FYNNEI. The CDR3 protein is CASSQDTGNQPQHF. CDR3 nucleotides: TGTGCCAGCAGCCAGGACACTGGCAATCAGCCCCAGCATTTT.

The rearrangement joins TRBV9 to TRBJ1-5, with D uncertain. V lost 3 bases and J 9 bases, leaving 13 bases between the germline ends. The CDR3 contains 13 residues. The germline CDR1 and CDR2 sequences are SGDLS and YYNGEE. DNA for the CDR3: TGTGCCAGCAGCGAGACGGCGGTAGGGCCCCAGCATTTT. It specifies CASSETAVGPQHF. The variable domain in full, with the rest retrieved from reference TRBV9 and TRBJ1-5, is DSGVTQTPKHLITATGQRVTLRCSPRSGDLSVYWYQQSLDQGLQFLIQYYNGEERAKGNILERFSAQQFPDLHSELNLSSLELGDSALYFCASSETAVGPQHFGDGTRLSIL.

This clone came up once. The V call is TRBV7-8, the J call TRBJ2-5, with 12 bases aligning to TRBD2. The CDR3 totals 16 residues. Losses at the gene ends were 1 base for V and 4 bases for J; bases not matched to a gene: 4. CDR1 is SGHVS, CDR2 FQNEAQ, per germline. The CDR3, as DNA: TGTGCCAGCAGCTTAGGGCTAGCGGGAGGGTTAGAGACCCAGTACTTC. Its translation is CASSLGLAGGLETQYF.

A single count supports this clone. J is TRBJ1-5 and V is TRBV7-7; 8 bases agree with TRBD1. After removal of 7 bases from V and 3 bases from J, the junction contained 11 bases not matched to a gene. The CDR3 sequence is 16 residues long. Per germline, CDR1 SSHAT and CDR2 FNYEAQ (reference sequence). CDR3 region: CASTAPGQAFNQPQHF. In DNA form, the CDR3 reads TGTGCCAGCACCGCTCCGGGACAGGCCTTCAATCAGCCCCAGCATTTT.

The chain has TRBV7-6 and TRBJ2-5; D is undetermined. The CDR3 length is 14 residues. V lost 6 bases, J lost 9 bases, and 20 bases lay in between. CDR1 is SGHVS and CDR2 is FNYEAQ in the germline V gene. The DNA of the CDR3 is TGTGCCAGCAGATTGACTCCGAAAAGTCTAGCCCAGTACTTC. Amino acids: CASRLTPKSLAQYF.

The V gene is TRBV5-1, the J gene TRBJ1-4; D ambiguous. V lost 1 base and J lost 0, with 7 bases in between. CDR3 length: 15 amino acids. Per the germline V gene, CDR1 is SGHRS and CDR2 is YFSETQ. CDR3 bases: TGCGCCAGCAGCTTGTCTGCGGCAACTAATGAAAAACTGTTTTTT. It yields the protein CASSLSAATNEKLFF.

This sequence joins TRBV5-1 and TRBJ2-1; no reliable D call. The CDR3 has 15 residues. In germline, CDR1 is SGHRS, CDR2 YFSETQ. V lost 4 bases and J 6 bases, leaving 17 bases between the germline ends. The CDR3 nucleotides are TGCGCCAGCAGCGACACGGCTAAAGTGCGCAATGAGCAGTTCTTC. This codes for CASSDTAKVRNEQFF.

The chain carries TRBV21-1 and TRBJ1-2; the table's D call, TRBD1, was not checked against the DNA. TRBV21-1 is termed a pseudogene. This CDR3 is built from 15 residues. CDR3 DNA: TGTGCCAGCAGCCCTCAACAGGGGGGACAGTATGGCTACACCTTC. This encodes CASSPQQGGQYGYTF.

About this clone: The junction and the germline gene differ at one end; a read error may be behind it. This sequence joins TRBV18 and TRBJ2-7; TRBD2 matches at 10 bases. Germline lookup yields CDR1 KGHSH and CDR2 LQKENI. The CDR3 sequence is 15 residues long. CDR3 amino acids: CASSRSSGSLYGQYF. In nucleotides, the CDR3 is TGTGCCAGCTCACGGTCTAGCGGGAGTCTCTACGGGCAGTACTTC.